The next 21 T cell receptor beta chains were all read from a single sample in a study of cytomegalovirus exposure and HLA in healthy donors (dated by TCRdb to the late 2010s). Library preparation employed the immunoSEQ multiplex PCR assay. For the multiplex PCR, a mixture combining 60 forward primers for TCR Vbeta segments and 13 reverse primers for TCR Jbeta segments was used. The table was pulled from immuneACCESS by TCRdb, which kept in-frame rearrangements only. Such tables lose some clones; where checked, under half of the loss comes from unresolved V genes, and the rest has no known cause. This sample comprises about 98,000 clones, about 74% of them detected only once. Of the sample, 1.5% to 2% is held by the ten largest clones. The sample consisted of PBMCs. The receptors were sampled from a male donor in good health and CMV-seronegative.

The V and J genes are TRBV6-1 and TRBJ2-3; D is possibly TRBD2 (6 bases). V shed 9 bases and J shed 0 bases, with 13 bases lying between them. This CDR3 region has 14 residues. Germline CDR1 is MNHNS and CDR2 is SASEGT. The CDR3 spells CASTEGTSTDTQYF. CDR3 DNA: TGTGCCAGTACTGAAGGGACTAGCACAGATACGCAGTATTTT.

This clone occurred a few times. The chain uses TRBV25-1 and TRBJ2-1; 13 bases are shared with TRBD2. The trim removed 7 bases at V and 10 bases at J, leaving 7 bases unmatched. CDR3 length: 14 residues. Germline V lookup: CDR1 MGHDK, CDR2 SYGVNS. The CDR3 region is CASMRTSGSREQFF. CDR3 coding DNA: TGTGCCAGCATGAGGACTAGCGGGAGTCGAGAGCAGTTCTTC.

This chain links TRBV27 with TRBJ2-7, with 11 nucleotides matching TRBD1. CDR3 length: 14 amino acids. Per germline, CDR1 MNHEY and CDR2 SMNVEV (reference sequence). V gave up 8 bases and J gave up 6 bases; unmatched junction bases: 9. CDR3 coding DNA: TGTGCCAGCCGTACCGGGACAGGGGGTCGCGAGCAGTACTTC. This encodes CASRTGTGGREQYF.

The rearrangement links TRBV11-2 to TRBJ2-7, with 11 nucleotides matching TRBD2. Germline trimming cut 5 bases from V and 5 bases from J; bases unmatched to any gene: 8. Germline CDR1 SGHAT, CDR2 FQNNGV. CDR3 length: 15 residues. CDR3 in DNA: TGTGCCAGCAGCCCTCCGGCTAGCGGGAGGAACGAGCAGTACTTC. Translation gives CASSPPASGRNEQYF.

The chain combines TRBV7-2 with TRBJ2-3; 11 bases agree with TRBD2. Losses at the gene ends were 5 bases for V and 2 bases for J; bases not matched to a gene: 9. Germline CDR1 SGHTA, CDR2 FQGNSA. The CDR3 is 17 residues long. This CDR3 is CASSITSGGDFTDTQYF. In DNA form, the CDR3 reads TGTGCCAGCAGCATAACTAGCGGGGGCGATTTCACAGATACGCAGTATTTT. Complete variable domain (other parts from reference TRBV7-2 and TRBJ2-3): GAGVSQSPSNKVTEKGKDVELRCDPISGHTALYWYRQSLGQGLEFLIYFQGNSAPDKSGLPSDRFSAERTGGSVSTLTIQRTQQEDSAVYLCASSITSGGDFTDTQYFGPGTRLTVL.

The chain recombines TRBV4-3 with TRBJ2-1; possibly TRBD2 for D (6 bases). From germline, CDR1 is LGHNA and CDR2 YSLEER. V lost 0 bases, J lost 6 bases, and 12 bases lay in between. The CDR3 is 15 amino acids. The CDR3 reads CASSQEVGLRNEQFF. CDR3 sequence (DNA): TGCGCCAGCAGCCAAGAGGTAGGACTACGCAATGAGCAGTTCTTC.

The chain combines TRBV7-6 with TRBJ2-7; a possible D gene is TRBD1 (5 bases). The ends were cut back, 5 bases at V and 5 bases at J, with 13 bases in the middle. This CDR3 spans 13 amino acids. Germline-derived CDR1 and CDR2 are SGHVS and FNYEAQ. CDR3 sequence: CASSPETAHEQYF. The CDR3 DNA is TGTGCCAGCAGCCCAGAGACAGCCCACGAGCAGTACTTC.

The chain carries TRBV4-3 and TRBJ2-1, with no clear D. Trimming shortened V by 0 bases and J by 8 bases, and 14 bases separated the two germline ends. The CDR3 contains 15 residues. The germline gives CDR1 LGHNA, CDR2 YSLEER. As DNA, the CDR3 is TGCGCCAGCAGCCAAGACCTAGGCTTTTCCCATGAGCAGTTCTTC. Residues: CASSQDLGFSHEQFF.

The chain couples TRBV9 to TRBJ1-2, with D possibly being TRBD1 (6 bases). V was trimmed by 0 bases and J by 8 bases, leaving 14 bases between them. This CDR3 contains 14 residues. Germline V CDR1 and CDR2: SGDLS, YYNGEE. The chain's CDR3 is CASSVDSGARGYTF. The CDR3 DNA follows: TGTGCCAGCAGCGTAGATTCAGGGGCGCGGGGCTACACCTTC.

V and J are TRBV6-5 and TRBJ1-2, with 7 bases fitting TRBD1. V shed 1 base and J 3 bases; nucleotides not matched to a gene: 5. Germline V gives CDR1 MNHEY, CDR2 SVGAGI. The CDR3 runs 15 residues. For the CDR3, the DNA is TGTGCCAGCAGTTACTTGACTACAGGGGACTATGGCTACACCTTC. It yields the protein CASSYLTTGDYGYTF.

V usage is TRBV29-1 and J usage is TRBJ2-2; 10 nucleotides line up with TRBD2. The ends lost 6 bases at V and 6 bases at J; junction bases unmatched: 1. Germline V gene sequence: CDR1 SQVTM, CDR2 ANQGSEA. The CDR3 consists of 12 residues. The CDR3 region is CSVGTSAGELFF. The CDR3, as DNA: TGCAGCGTGGGGACTAGCGCCGGGGAGCTGTTTTTT.

The chain uses TRBV5-4 and TRBJ2-1; 9 nucleotides match TRBD2. V lost 4 bases to trimming and J lost 8 bases; unmatched junction nucleotides: 19. The CDR3 has 18 amino acids. The germline V gene encodes CDR1 SGHNT and CDR2 YYREEE (reference sequence). The CDR3 coding sequence is TGTGCCAGCAGCGACAATAATTTCCATAGCGGGGGCGTCTATGAGCAGTTCTTC. Amino acid sequence: CASSDNNFHSGGVYEQFF.

A few counts support this clone. The chain carries TRBV28 and TRBJ2-5; tentative D call: TRBD2 (6 bases). The V gene's germline CDR1 is MDHEN and CDR2 SYDVKM. The CDR3 covers 16 residues. Trimming took off 4 bases at V and 7 bases at J, with 22 bases between the two ends. The CDR3 sequence: CASSSLIAVIAWTQYF. The CDR3 DNA follows: TGTGCCAGCAGTTCCCTAATAGCGGTGATAGCGTGGACCCAGTACTTC. The complete variable domain, with remaining parts taken from reference TRBV28 and TRBJ2-5, reads DVKVTQSSRYLVKRTGEKVFLECVQDMDHENMFWYRQDPGLGLRLIYFSYDVKMKEKGDIPEGYSVSREKKERFSLILESASTNQTSMYLCASSSLIAVIAWTQYFGPGTRLLVL.

V and J are TRBV5-4 and TRBJ1-1; D gene ambiguous. CDR3 length: 13 residues. Trimming cost V 1 base and J 3 bases, with 7 bases left between them. The V gene's germline CDR1 is SGHNT and CDR2 YYREEE (reference sequence). As DNA, the CDR3 is TGTGCCAGCAGCTTGTTTCGGGACACTGAAGCTTTCTTT. It encodes CASSLFRDTEAFF.

V usage is TRBV6-6 and J usage is TRBJ2-3, with 8 bases lining up with TRBD2. This CDR3 spans 14 amino acids. V lost 7 bases and J lost 1; bases outside the gene matches: 4. Germline values: CDR1 MNHNY, CDR2 SVGAGI (reference sequence). In DNA form, the CDR3 reads TGTGCCAGCAACCTTAGCGGGGGCACAGATACGCAGTATTTT. Protein sequence: CASNLSGGTDTQYF.

The chain is built from TRBV19 and TRBJ2-2, with a tentative D call TRBD2 (6 bases). Trimming removed 11 bases at V and 4 bases at J, with 11 bases between. Germline V gene data show CDR1 as LNHDA and CDR2 as SQIVND (reference sequence). This CDR3 spans 12 amino acids. For the CDR3, the DNA is TGTGCCGGGGGGAGTGGCACCGGGGAGCTGTTTTTT. Protein: CAGGSGTGELFF.

The chain combines TRBV5-6 with TRBJ2-7; TRBD2 might be the D (5 bases). CDR3 length equals 13 residues. The ends were cut back, 4 bases at V and 6 bases at J, with 14 bases in the middle. Per the germline V gene, CDR1 is SGHDT and CDR2 is YYEEEE. This CDR3 is CASSPGLSGEQYF. The CDR3 bases are TGTGCCAGCAGCCCCGGACTTTCGGGCGAGCAGTACTTC. The full variable domain, rest sourced from reference TRBV5-6 and TRBJ2-7, is DAGVTQSPTHLIKTRGQQVTLRCSPKSGHDTVSWYQQALGQGPQFIFQYYEEEERQRGNFPDRFSGHQFPNYSSELNVNALLLGDSALYLCASSPGLSGEQYFGPGTRLTVT.

The V and J genes are TRBV29-1 and TRBJ2-2; the match to TRBD2 covers 8 bases. The CDR3 length is 14 residues. Germline V gives CDR1 SQVTM, CDR2 ANQGSEA. Losses at the gene ends were 4 bases for V and 6 bases for J; bases not matched to a gene: 7. In nucleotides, the CDR3 is TGCAGCGTTGTGGTGAGCGGGAGCGCCGGGGAGCTGTTTTTT. Translation: CSVVVSGSAGELFF.

The rearrangement joins TRBV28 to TRBJ1-1; TRBD1 matches at 8 bases. V gave up 6 bases and J gave up 3 bases; unmatched junction bases: 9. This CDR3 is built from 15 residues. From germline, CDR1 is MDHEN and CDR2 SYDVKM. This CDR3 reads CASRILTGGHTEAFF. The CDR3 bases are TGTGCCAGCAGAATTTTAACAGGGGGGCACACTGAAGCTTTCTTT.

This clone was seen a single time. The chain uses TRBV5-1 and TRBJ2-3, with 10 nucleotides matching TRBD2. The length of the CDR3 is 16 residues. Trimming removed 4 bases from V and 1 base from J; junction bases left unmatched: 6. Germline loops: CDR1 SGHRS, CDR2 YFSETQ. The CDR3 loop reads CASSAGLAIRTDTQYF. CDR3 in DNA: TGCGCCAGCAGCGCGGGACTAGCGATTCGCACAGATACGCAGTATTTT. Looking up the rest from reference TRBV5-1 and TRBJ2-3 gives the full variable domain: KAGVTQTPRYLIKTRGQQVTLSCSPISGHRSVSWYQQTPGQGLQFLFEYFSETQRNKGNFPGRFSGRQFSNSRSEMNVSTLELGDSALYLCASSAGLAIRTDTQYFGPGTRLTVL.

The chain combines TRBV5-1 with TRBJ2-5; 9 bases fit TRBD2. Trimming cost V 0 bases and J 5 bases; bases outside gene matches: 5. Looked up from germline, CDR1 is SGHRS and CDR2 is YFSETQ. CDR3 size: 15 residues. The CDR3 here is CASSLAAGGRETQYF. The CDR3, as DNA: TGCGCCAGCAGCTTGGCGGCGGGGGGGCGGGAGACCCAGTACTTC.